This T cell receptor beta chain came from a study of cytomegalovirus exposure and HLA in healthy donors. General study findings and limits: Testing in vitro showed three CMV-associated chains specific for CMV antigens. The analysis excluded some indistinguishable V segments, including TRBV6-2 and TRBV6-3. Most CMV-associated TCR beta chains appeared HLA-restricted in a later analysis.

The CDR3 sequence is 14 residues long. Germline V gene data show CDR1 as LNHDA and CDR2 as SQIVND (reference sequence). V lost 5 bases and J lost 2, with 13 bases in between. In the PCR, 60 Vbeta and 13 Jbeta primers were used. Profiled with immunoSEQ multiplex PCR; TCRdb holds only in-frame clones, not every one. This table holds 100,000 to 140,000 clones, 82% found once. With respect to this clone: What it binds is not known.

The rearrangement joins TRBV19 to TRBJ2-7; D may be TRBD1 (5 bases). Sequencing was done on a sample of PBMCs. The sequence was obtained from a man between 25 and 39 years old in good health and CMV-seropositive. In DNA, the CDR3 is TGTGCCAGTAGTGGACAATTGACAGCCTACGAGCAGTACTTC. This gives the protein CASSGQLTAYEQYF.